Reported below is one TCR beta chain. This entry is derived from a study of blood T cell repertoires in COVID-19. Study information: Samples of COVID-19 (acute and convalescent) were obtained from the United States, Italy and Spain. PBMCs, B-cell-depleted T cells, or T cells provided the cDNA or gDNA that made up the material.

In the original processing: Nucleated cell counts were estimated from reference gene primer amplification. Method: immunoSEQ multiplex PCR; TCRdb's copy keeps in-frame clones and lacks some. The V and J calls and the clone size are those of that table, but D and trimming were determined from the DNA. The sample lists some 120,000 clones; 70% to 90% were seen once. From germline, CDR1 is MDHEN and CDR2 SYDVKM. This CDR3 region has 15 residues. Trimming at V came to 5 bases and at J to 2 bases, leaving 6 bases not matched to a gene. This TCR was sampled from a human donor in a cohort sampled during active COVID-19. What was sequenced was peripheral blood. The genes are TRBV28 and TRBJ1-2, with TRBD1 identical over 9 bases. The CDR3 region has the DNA TGTGCCAGCAGTCCCACAGGGACAGGGAACTATGGCTACACCTTC. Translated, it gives CASSPTGTGNYGYTF.